This T cell receptor (beta chain) comes out of a study of blood T cell repertoires in COVID-19 (dated by TCRdb to the early 2020s). At the level of the whole study: Samples from collaborators originated in the United States, Italy and Spain and spanned both the acute and convalescent phases of COVID-19. The prospective study material was composed of cDNA or gDNA derived from T cells, B-cell-depleted T cells, or PBMCs. Subjects who had been exposed to COVID-19, were actively infected with it, or had recovered from it provided the deeply sampled blood TCRbeta repertoires that made up the dataset. A freely available public database, intended as a resource for researchers studying the immune response to SARS-CoV-2, is where the repertoires were released. The samples were drawn from two sources: the first 160 participants of the ongoing ImmuneRACE study, and 1,254 subjects contributed by 6 global collaborators. The sample metadata nearly always contained a de-identified subject ID, COVID-19 status, age in years and sex. Where available, HLA class I and class II types were taken from metadata supplied by the sample provider and were not determined by assay-based typing.

The immunoSEQ Assay, a bias-controlled multiplex PCR, was used to amplify TCRbeta CDR3 regions from genomic DNA. In the source study's methods: The number of nucleated cells in each sample was estimated from the amplification of reference gene primers within the assay. To quantify the absolute abundance of each unique TCRbeta CDR3 rearrangement, sequence reads were collapsed and filtered. For each sample, productive Simpson clonality was calculated as the square root of Simpson's diversity index over productive rearrangements. Not all clones reach the TCRdb copy of this immuneACCESS table, which keeps in-frame sequences only. Checked studies attribute under half of the gap to unresolved V genes and leave the rest unexplained. V and J calls and clone size come straight from that table; D and trimming were deduced from the DNA. This sample comprises around 97,000 clones, roughly 87% of them detected only once. Together, the top ten hold 15% to 20% of the sample.

Whole blood was collected in K2EDTA tubes by collaborating institutions according to the institutions' own protocols. Collaborator samples were shipped for TCRbeta analysis as frozen whole blood, isolated PBMCs, or DNA extracted from either sample type. With respect to this clone: Its antigen remains undetermined. There are no base qualities to consult, and no much larger clone falls within one base.

The CDR3 numbers 14 residues from cysteine through phenylalanine. The kept DNA is CDR3 alone, 42 bases in frame from the first base. Trimming removed 7 bases from V and 5 bases from J; the gene matches leave 9 bases unexplained. The CDR1 and CDR2 encoded by the germline V gene (reference sequence) are SGHNT and YYREEE. Overall results and qualifications from the work: The quantity of clinical and demographic metadata differed by source and by participant and was supplied without curation.

The receptor chain draws on TRBV5-4 and TRBJ1-2, with 9 bases aligning to TRBD1. The origin of this receptor is a woman aged 80 or older in a cohort sampled during active COVID-19. The specimen sequenced was peripheral blood. The CDR3 amino acid sequence is: CASSFPGTGYGYTF. The nucleotides are TGTGCCAGCTCTTTTCCCGGGACAGGGTATGGCTACACCTTC. This CDR3, with the reference TRBV5-4 and TRBJ1-2 proteins standing in past its ends, gives the full variable domain ETGVTQSPTHLIKTRGQQVTLRCSSQSGHNTVSWYQQALGQGPQFIFQYYREEENGRGNFPPRFSGLQFPNYSSELNVNALELDDSALYLCASSFPGTGYGYTFGSGTRLTVV.